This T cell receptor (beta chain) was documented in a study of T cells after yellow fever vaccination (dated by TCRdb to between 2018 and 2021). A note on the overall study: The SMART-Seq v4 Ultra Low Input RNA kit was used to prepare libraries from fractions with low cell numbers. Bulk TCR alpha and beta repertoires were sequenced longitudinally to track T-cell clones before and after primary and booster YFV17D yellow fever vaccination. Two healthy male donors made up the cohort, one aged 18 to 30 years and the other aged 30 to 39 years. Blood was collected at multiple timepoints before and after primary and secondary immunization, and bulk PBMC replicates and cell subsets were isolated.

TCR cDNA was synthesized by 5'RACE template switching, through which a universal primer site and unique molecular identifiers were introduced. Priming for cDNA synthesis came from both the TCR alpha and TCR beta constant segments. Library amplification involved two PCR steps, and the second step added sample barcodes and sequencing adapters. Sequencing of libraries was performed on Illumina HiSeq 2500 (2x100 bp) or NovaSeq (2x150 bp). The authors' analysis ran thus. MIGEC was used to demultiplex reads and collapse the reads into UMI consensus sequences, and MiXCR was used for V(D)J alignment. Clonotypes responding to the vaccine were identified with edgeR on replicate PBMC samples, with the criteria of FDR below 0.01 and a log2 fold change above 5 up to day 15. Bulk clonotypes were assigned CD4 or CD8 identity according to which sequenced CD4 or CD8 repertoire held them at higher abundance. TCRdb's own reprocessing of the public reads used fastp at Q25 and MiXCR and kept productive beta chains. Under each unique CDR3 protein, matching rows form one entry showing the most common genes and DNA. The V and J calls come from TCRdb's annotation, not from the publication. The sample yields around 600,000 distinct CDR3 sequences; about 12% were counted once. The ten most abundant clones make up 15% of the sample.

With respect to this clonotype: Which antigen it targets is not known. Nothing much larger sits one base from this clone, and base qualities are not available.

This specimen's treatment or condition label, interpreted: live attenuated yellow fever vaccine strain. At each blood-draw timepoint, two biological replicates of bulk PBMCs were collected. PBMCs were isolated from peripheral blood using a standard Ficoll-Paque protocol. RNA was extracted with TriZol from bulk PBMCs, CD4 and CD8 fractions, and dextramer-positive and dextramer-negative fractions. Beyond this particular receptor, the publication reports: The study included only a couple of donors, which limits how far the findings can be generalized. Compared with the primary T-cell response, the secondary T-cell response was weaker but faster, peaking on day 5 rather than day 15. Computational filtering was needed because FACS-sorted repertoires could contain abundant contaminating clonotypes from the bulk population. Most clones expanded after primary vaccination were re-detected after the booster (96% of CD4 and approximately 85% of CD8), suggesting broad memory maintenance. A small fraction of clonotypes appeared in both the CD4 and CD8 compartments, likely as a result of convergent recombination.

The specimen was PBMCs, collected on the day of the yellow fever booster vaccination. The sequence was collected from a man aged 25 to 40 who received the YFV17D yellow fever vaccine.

The DNA sequence is given as TGTGCCAGCAGTGAAGCGGGGGCGAGGGGCGGAATGAGGTTCTTC. It specifies CASSEAGARGGMRFF. The chain couples TRBV2 to TRBJ2-1; the best D guess is TRBD1, with 6 bases matching. The CDR3, from cysteine to phenylalanine, totals 15 residues. The entry retains the CDR3 DNA only, 45 bases that are in frame from base 1. V sheds 0 bases and J sheds 15 bases, leaving 21 bases between their ends. CDR1 SNHLY and CDR2 FYNNEI were looked up in the germline V gene.